Below are 12 T cell receptor beta chains sequenced from a single sample in a study of blood T cell repertoires in COVID-19. Method: immunoSEQ multiplex PCR; TCRdb's copy keeps in-frame clones and lacks some. The sample has about 200,000 clones; 86% are singletons. Sequencing was carried out using PBMCs or T cells enriched from blood (not recorded which). Source of these receptors: a man in his forties with acute COVID-19.

This sequence joins TRBV27 and TRBJ1-1, with TRBD1 as a possible D gene (5 bases). CDR1 is MNHEY and CDR2 is SMNVEV in the germline V gene (reference sequence). Trimming left V 8 bases short and J 4 bases short, with 20 bases between. The CDR3 runs 15 residues. In nucleotides, the CDR3 is TGTGCCAGCTCAATCCGGGACCCCGGGAGCACTGAAGCTTTCTTT. It codes for CASSIRDPGSTEAFF.

This sequence joins TRBV6-1 and TRBJ1-5; D gene unclear. Trimming removed 2 bases from V and 0 bases from J, with 8 bases in between. In germline, CDR1 is MNHNS, CDR2 SASEGT. The CDR3 is 15 residues long. The CDR3 bases are TGTGCCAGCAGTGAACCACCGAGTAGCAATCAGCCCCAGCATTTT. Its translation: CASSEPPSSNQPQHF.

This chain joins TRBV27 and TRBJ2-7, with D possibly matching TRBD1 (7 bases). The V gene's germline CDR1 is MNHEY and CDR2 SMNVEV (reference sequence). The CDR3 totals 15 residues. V lost 6 bases and J 1 base, leaving 16 bases between the germline ends. CDR3 sequence (DNA): TGTGCCAGCAGCCGACAGGGAGGCTTTTCCTACGAGCAGTACTTC. This translates into CASSRQGGFSYEQYF.

The rearrangement links TRBV30 to TRBJ2-3, with a weak D call TRBD2 (6 bases). With 8 bases removed from V and 2 bases from J, the gap between germline ends came to 17 bases. The CDR3 is 14 residues long. Germline V lookup: CDR1 GTSNPN, CDR2 SVGIG (reference sequence). The CDR3, as DNA: TGTGCCCTGGCGACTAGTCCGATCACAGATACGCAGTATTTT. It is translated as CALATSPITDTQYF.

The chain joins TRBV6-5 to TRBJ2-3; D perhaps matches TRBD2 (5 bases). Trimming shortened V by 6 bases and J by 0 bases, and 13 bases separated the two germline ends. Germline-derived CDR1 and CDR2 are MNHEY and SVGAGI. The CDR3 is 15 amino acids. CDR3 coding DNA: TGTGCCAGCAGCCTCGGACGGGAAAGCACAGATACGCAGTATTTT. This codes for CASSLGRESTDTQYF.

The chain has TRBV2 and TRBJ2-7; 9 bases line up with TRBD1. Unmatched junction bases numbered 6, after V lost 3 bases and J lost 6 bases. Germline values: CDR1 SNHLY, CDR2 FYNNEI. This CDR3 has 14 residues. CDR3 sequence: CASSESGTGLEQYF. The CDR3 nucleotides are TGTGCCAGCAGTGAGTCCGGGACAGGGCTCGAGCAGTACTTC.

The chain employs TRBV6-5 and TRBJ2-7; TRBD1 agrees at 11 bases. The germline V gene has CDR1 MNHEY and CDR2 SVGAGI. V trimming: 8 bases; J trimming: 3 bases; junction bases outside the gene matches: 9. This CDR3 contains 15 residues. This CDR3 reads CASAKGQGAVYEQYF. DNA for the CDR3: TGTGCCAGCGCCAAAGGACAGGGGGCTGTCTACGAGCAGTACTTC.

This chain connects TRBV5-4 to TRBJ1-3, with 7 positions matching TRBD1. CDR3 size: 15 residues. V trimming: 4 bases; J trimming: 0 bases; junction bases outside the gene matches: 4. Per germline, CDR1 SGHNT and CDR2 YYREEE (reference sequence). CDR3 residues: CASSPGTDSGNTIYF. CDR3 coding DNA: TGTGCCAGCAGCCCCGGGACAGACTCTGGAAACACCATATATTTT.

The V and J genes are TRBV3-1 (or the pseudogene TRBV3-2) and TRBJ2-1; 11 bases agree with TRBD2. This CDR3 region has 17 residues. The junction had 12 bases not matched to a gene; V was cut back by 4 bases and J by 7 bases. Germline loops: CDR1 LGHDT, CDR2 YNNKEL (reference sequence). DNA of the CDR3: TGTGCCAGCAGCCCCACCGGAGCTAGCGGGAGGAGTAATGAGCAGTTCTTC. Amino acids: CASSPTGASGRSNEQFF.

The chain carries TRBV27 and TRBJ1-2; 11 bases match TRBD1. V lost 1 base to trimming and J lost 3 bases; unmatched junction nucleotides: 4. Germline V gives CDR1 MNHEY, CDR2 SMNVEV (reference sequence). The CDR3 loop spans 16 amino acids. The CDR3 nucleotides read TGTGCCAGCAGTTTATTTGGGACAGGGGGATACTATGGCTACACCTTC. Translating it yields CASSLFGTGGYYGYTF.

The rearrangement uses TRBV10-1 and TRBJ2-1, with TRBD2 matching over 11 bases. Germline loops: CDR1 WNHNN, CDR2 SYGVQD (reference sequence). V shed 5 bases and J 9 bases; nucleotides not matched to a gene: 6. This CDR3 has 14 residues. As DNA, the CDR3 is TGCGCCAGCAGTTTAGCGGGAGGGCCGGGTGAGCAGTTCTTC. This gives the protein CASSLAGGPGEQFF.

This rearrangement joins TRBV28 to TRBJ2-2; 10 positions match TRBD1. This CDR3 comprises 13 residues. V lost 6 bases, J lost 8 bases, and 3 bases stayed unmatched. The V gene's germline CDR1 is MDHEN and CDR2 SYDVKM. The CDR3 coding sequence is TGTGCCAGCAGGGGACAGGGGATAGGGGAGCTGTTTTTT. Protein product: CASRGQGIGELFF.